This T cell receptor (beta chain) was profiled in a study of T-cell reconstitution after alpha-beta-depleted transplantation in children. Overall study findings and caveats: Newly produced T cells mostly accounted for T-cell counts and diversity one year post-transplant. Expanded graft clones, several hundred of them, were reportedly the source of alpha-beta T cells about two months after transplant. It was surviving recipient T cells and thymic progenitors that gave some patients high TCRbeta diversity at day 60.

Unique molecular identifiers featured in how the TCRbeta library was prepared. One entry per CDR3 protein, called by TCRdb with MiXCR from the PCR reads. Found here are about 980,000 distinct CDR3 sequences, 25% to 30% of them singletons; the top ten hold about 28%. Points on this clonotype: The antigen remains undetermined.

V dropped 2 bases and J dropped 2; count of bases not matched to a gene: 8. This CDR3 contains 18 residues. CDR1 and CDR2 (germline): SNHLY, FYNNEI. This TCR was sampled from a boy under two years old who had a stem cell transplant for SCID, so the T cells may come from the graft donor. The chain links TRBV2 to TRBJ2-2, with 10 bases matching TRBD1. Sequenced material: PBMCs, mostly from graft donor cells, taken 360 days after TCRalphabeta/CD19-depleted stem cell transplant. The CDR3 sequence: CASSESGTGELNTGELFF. DNA of the CDR3: TGTGCCAGCAGTGAATCGGGGACAGGGGAATTAAACACCGGGGAGCTGTTTTTT.